Detailed here is one T cell receptor beta chain. This sample was taken from a study of blood T cell repertoires in COVID-19. Study in general: The United States, Italy and Spain supplied acute and convalescent COVID-19 samples. Sample material is recorded as cDNA or gDNA derived from T cells, B-cell-depleted T cells, or PBMCs.

Data came from immunoSEQ multiplex PCR; TCRdb stores just in-frame clones and leaves some out. In the table there are roughly 200,000 clones, roughly four fifths of which are singletons. The CDR3 is 17 amino acids. The junction had 13 bases not matched to a gene; V was cut back by 5 bases and J by 5 bases. The germline gives CDR1 LGHDT, CDR2 YNNKEL (reference sequence). The source material was peripheral blood. The J gene is TRBJ2-1, the V gene TRBV3-1 (or the pseudogene TRBV3-2); 9 nucleotides agree with TRBD2. The TCR originated in a woman older than 75 with COVID-19, enrolled during active disease. The CDR3 DNA reads TGTGCCAGCAGCTCCCCCAGAGCGGGGGGACAGAACAATGAGCAGTTCTTC. It encodes CASSSPRAGGQNNEQFF.